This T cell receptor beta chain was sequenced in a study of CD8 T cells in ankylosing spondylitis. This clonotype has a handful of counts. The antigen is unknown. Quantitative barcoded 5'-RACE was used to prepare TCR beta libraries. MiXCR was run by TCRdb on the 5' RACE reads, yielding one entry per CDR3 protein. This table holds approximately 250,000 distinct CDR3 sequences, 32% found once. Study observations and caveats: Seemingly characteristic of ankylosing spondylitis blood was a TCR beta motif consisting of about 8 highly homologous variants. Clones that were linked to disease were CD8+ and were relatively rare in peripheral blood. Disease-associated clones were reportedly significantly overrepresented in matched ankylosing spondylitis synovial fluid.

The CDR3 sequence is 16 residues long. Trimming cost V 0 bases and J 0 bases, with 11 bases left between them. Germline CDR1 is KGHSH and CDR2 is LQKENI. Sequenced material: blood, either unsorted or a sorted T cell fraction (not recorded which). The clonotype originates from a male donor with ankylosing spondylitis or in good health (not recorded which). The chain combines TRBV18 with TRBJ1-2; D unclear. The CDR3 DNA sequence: TGTGCCAGCTCACCACCGTTTAGGACCCCTAACTATGGCTACACCTTC. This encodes CASSPPFRTPNYGYTF.